Given below is one T cell receptor (beta chain) in context. As yet, its antigen is unknown. V was cut by 3 bases and J by 5 bases, with 23 bases left in between. The germline CDR1 and CDR2 sequences are PRHDT and FYEKMQ (reference sequence). CDR3 length equals 18 residues. Each CDR3 protein gets one entry after TCRdb re-called the 5' RACE reads with MiXCR. The data hold under 20,000 distinct CDR3 sequences, with less than 9.5% observed a single time. Stated time point: blood at routine non-recurrence follow-up after resection. The sample belongs to a study of spatial heterogeneity in lung cancer. Study summary: The authors sequenced available follow-up PBMC samples, taken a median of around two years after resection. The study's findings and limits: Whereas they appeared in blood less at follow-up, ubiquitous expanded tumor TCRs appeared there more at resection.

The chain has TRBV13 and TRBJ2-1, with D possibly matching TRBD2 (6 bases). The source was PBMCs, collected at follow-up. This clonotype originated in a male donor with early-stage non-small cell lung cancer. The CDR3, as DNA: TGTGCCAGCAGCTTGGACTCAATTGGGGCGGGGTATCACAATGAGCAGTTCTTC. Protein: CASSLDSIGAGYHNEQFF.